This T cell receptor beta chain was captured in a study of T cell responses to AZD1222 COVID-19 vaccine. On the study more broadly: The analysis combined second doses at about 4 or about 12 weeks.

Sequenced by immunoSEQ multiplex PCR; TCRdb stores in-frame clones only, minus some. The sample carries 150,000 or so clones, about 89% recorded once. Details on this clone: Antigen unknown.

Overall study findings and caveats: Targets within unmutated variant regions were reportedly found for nearly half of spike-specific TCRs. In a largely white British group with more females than males, clonal diversity was possibly underestimated. The number of AZD1222 recipients seropositive at baseline was only five to seven.

Germline-derived CDR1 and CDR2 are MDHEN and SYDVKM. Trimming removed 6 bases at V and 2 bases at J, with 28 bases between. CDR3 length: 19 residues. V and J are TRBV28 and TRBJ1-2; the D gene is possibly TRBD1 (6 bases). The source is an adult in good health. The sequencing here drew on peripheral blood, taken on day 0 of AZD1222 vaccination. For the CDR3, the DNA is TGTGCCAGCAGCCGCCTAGGGCTGGGGGGAGGGGGTGCCAACTATGGCTACACCTTC. Amino acid sequence: CASSRLGLGGGGANYGYTF.